A single sample gave rise to the 6 T cell receptor beta chains below, sequenced in a study of cytomegalovirus exposure and HLA in healthy donors. PCR primers comprised 60 Vbeta and 13 Jbeta primers. Assay used: immunoSEQ multiplex PCR; TCRdb lists only in-frame clones, some missing. The sample contains roughly 200,000 clones, roughly an eighth of which appear only once. Sequences were obtained from PBMCs. The receptors were gathered from a man in his fifties or sixties in good health and CMV-seropositive.

This clone was observed a handful of times. This sequence joins TRBV6-6 and TRBJ2-2; D ambiguous. The CDR3 has 13 residues. Trimming took 5 bases from V and 1 from J, leaving 5 bases between them. Germline V lookup: CDR1 MNHNY, CDR2 SVGAGI (reference sequence). CDR3 sequence: CASSPMNTGELFF. The DNA of the CDR3 is TGTGCCAGCAGTCCCATGAACACCGGGGAGCTGTTTTTT.

The gene calls are TRBV5-1 and TRBJ2-7, with 8 bases identical to TRBD1. This CDR3 spans 14 amino acids. V shed 4 bases, J shed 0 bases, and the junction held 3 bases outside the gene matches. CDR1 is SGHRS and CDR2 is YFSETQ in the germline V gene. The CDR3 bases are TGCGCCAGCAGCACCACAGGGGGCTCCTACGAGCAGTACGTC. It translates to CASSTTGGSYEQYV.

J is TRBJ2-3 and V is TRBV7-9, with TRBD2 matching 10 bases. The CDR3 totals 16 residues. V was clipped by 4 bases and J by 0 bases; unmatched bases: 4. The V gene's germline CDR1 is SEHNR and CDR2 FQNEAQ (reference sequence). The CDR3 is CASSYRTSGSTDTQYF. The CDR3 nucleotides read TGTGCCAGCAGCTACCGGACTAGCGGTAGCACAGATACGCAGTATTTT.

This chain links TRBV4-3 with TRBJ1-1; 9 bases align to TRBD1. Trimming took 4 bases from V and 4 from J; bases not matched to a gene: 4. The CDR3 extends over 14 amino acids. CDR1 is LGHNA and CDR2 is YSLEER in the germline V gene. In DNA form, the CDR3 reads TGCGCCAGCAGCCCGACAGGGGGAAGCACTGAAGCTTTCTTT. As protein: CASSPTGGSTEAFF.

This clone was seen more than once but under ten times. This rearrangement joins TRBV7-9 to TRBJ2-7; D unresolved. Germline CDR1 SEHNR, CDR2 FQNEAQ (reference sequence). The CDR3 spans 13 residues. V dropped 3 bases and J dropped 0 bases, with 6 bases sitting between them. CDR3 coding DNA: TGTGCCAGCAGCTTGAGTAGCTCCTACGAGCAGTACGTC. Amino acid sequence: CASSLSSSYEQYV.

The gene calls are TRBV18 and TRBJ1-5; 7 bases are shared with TRBD1. V shed 6 bases, J shed 5 bases, and the junction held 4 bases outside the gene matches. There are 13 residues in the CDR3. Per the germline V gene, CDR1 is KGHSH and CDR2 is LQKENI. This chain's CDR3 is CASSSGQHQPQHF. The DNA of the CDR3 is TGTGCCAGCTCGTCGGGACAGCATCAGCCCCAGCATTTT.